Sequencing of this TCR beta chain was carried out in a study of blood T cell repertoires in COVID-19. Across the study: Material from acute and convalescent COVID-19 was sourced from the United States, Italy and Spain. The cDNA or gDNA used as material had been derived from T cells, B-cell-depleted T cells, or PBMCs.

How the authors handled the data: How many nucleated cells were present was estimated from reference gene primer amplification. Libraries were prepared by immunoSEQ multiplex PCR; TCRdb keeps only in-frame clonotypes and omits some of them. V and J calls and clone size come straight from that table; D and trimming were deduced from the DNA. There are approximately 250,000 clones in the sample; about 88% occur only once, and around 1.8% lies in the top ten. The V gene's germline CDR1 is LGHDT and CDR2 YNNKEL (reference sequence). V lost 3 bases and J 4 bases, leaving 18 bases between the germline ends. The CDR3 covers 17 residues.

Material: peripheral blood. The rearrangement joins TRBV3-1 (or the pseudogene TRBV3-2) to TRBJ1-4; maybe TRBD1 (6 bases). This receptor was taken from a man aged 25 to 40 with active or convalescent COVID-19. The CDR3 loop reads CASSQAAVTGVNEKLFF. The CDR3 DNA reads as TGTGCCAGCAGCCAGGCAGCGGTGACAGGAGTTAATGAAAAACTGTTTTTT.